A selection of T cell receptor beta chains follows, all from one sample in a study of long-term antiretroviral therapy in people with HIV. Repertoires were generated with immunoSEQ multiplex PCR, while TCRdb's copy carries only in-frame clones and drops some. The sample has several thousand clones, approximately 85% seen once; the top ten hold under 3.5%. Here the sequenced sample was unsorted PBMCs, taken 3.7 years after starting antiretroviral therapy. Receptor source: a woman between 50 and 59 years old with HIV. CDR3s include the opening cysteine and the closing phenylalanine or tryptophan. Fields, in order: V gene, J gene, CDR3 protein.

V: TRBV28; J: TRBJ1-1; CDR3: CASSRSTEAFF
V: TRBV7-2; J: TRBJ1-2; CDR3: CASGRDRGNYGYTF
V: TRBV15; J: TRBJ2-1; CDR3: CATSASLFVDNEQFF
V: TRBV6-5; J: TRBJ2-1; CDR3: CASSYGRFYYNEQFF
V: TRBV5-1; J: TRBJ1-4; CDR3: CASSLAGQGEKLFF
V: TRBV18; J: TRBJ1-2; CDR3: CASSPPNSGGGQGTGYTF
V: TRBV6-4; J: TRBJ2-7; CDR3: CASSQQTGPSYEQYF
V: TRBV2; J: TRBJ2-7; CDR3: CASSDSQGDDYEQYF
V: TRBV18; J: TRBJ2-3; CDR3: CASSPASGGTDTQYF
V: TRBV18; J: TRBJ1-1; CDR3: CASSGANTEAFF
V: TRBV4-1; J: TRBJ1-3; CDR3: CASSQDPDRDSGNTIYF
V: TRBV4-2; J: TRBJ2-7; CDR3: CASSQIRDGRYEQYF
V: TRBV11-3; J: TRBJ2-2; CDR3: CASSSGGSGELFF
V: TRBV19; J: TRBJ2-1; CDR3: CASTNLAGAIYNEQFF
V: TRBV7-9; J: TRBJ1-5; CDR3: CASTPPAWDRKNQPQHF
V: TRBV29-1; J: TRBJ2-1; CDR3: CSVEAGGYNEQFF
V: TRBV5-1; J: TRBJ1-1; CDR3: CASSLGADTEAFF
V: TRBV7-2; J: TRBJ2-1; CDR3: CASSSTEGGEQFF
V: TRBV5-4; J: TRBJ1-5; CDR3: CASSLFGQPQHF
V: TRBV7-8; J: TRBJ1-1; CDR3: CASSITTGTEAFF
V: TRBV11-3; J: TRBJ1-2; CDR3: CASSLAPITGPGVNGYTF
V: TRBV28; J: TRBJ2-1; CDR3: CASRWQSLGEQFF
V: TRBV14; J: TRBJ2-1; CDR3: CASSHRLVEQFF
V: TRBV7-9; J: TRBJ1-1; CDR3: CASSLAGSEAFF
V: TRBV10-3; J: TRBJ2-7; CDR3: CATSPVTSGTYEQYF
V: TRBV7-6; J: TRBJ2-6; CDR3: CASSPLVGGSGANVLTF
V: TRBV10-3; J: TRBJ2-3; CDR3: CAISGQADTQYF
V: TRBV5-6; J: TRBJ2-5; CDR3: CASSRAGVQETQYF
V: TRBV2; J: TRBJ1-1; CDR3: CASMERMNTEAFF
V: TRBV6-1; J: TRBJ2-1; CDR3: CASSAWDQLPYNEQFF
V: TRBV13; J: TRBJ2-1; CDR3: CASRRASGITDEQFF
V: TRBV20-1; J: TRBJ2-7; CDR3: CSASRPNEQYF
V: TRBV9; J: TRBJ2-6; CDR3: CASSVGPGGWGANVLTF
V: TRBV19; J: TRBJ1-5; CDR3: CASRTDRGQPQHF
V: TRBV2; J: TRBJ2-5; CDR3: CASSEWGSERTQYF
V: TRBV6-5; J: TRBJ2-6; CDR3: CASREKGANVLTF